The entry below describes one T cell receptor beta chain. Its antigen is not identified. Through Arm-PCR of CDR3 regions and iRepertoire HTBI primers, TCR beta libraries were built. TCRdb fed the multiplex PCR reads into MiXCR, producing one record per CDR3 protein. Of 310,000 or so distinct CDR3 sequences listed, 20% to 25% are singletons. This entry is derived from a study of regulatory T cells in long-lasting Graves disease. Study as a whole: Persistence in Graves' disease denoted antithyroid drug use beyond 5 years alongside positive TSH receptor antibodies. Overall study results and limits: No thyroid tissue was studied; the work used peripheral blood only.

Indicated time point: persistent/refractory GD, antithyroid drugs over 5 years with positive TRAb. PBMC RNA served as the TCR library source. Graves' disease diagnoses used American Thyroid Association guidelines. Here the sequenced sample was peripheral blood mononuclear cells (PBMCs), taken when the disease was refractory, from a patient treated with antithyroid drugs. The sequence was collected from a female donor with Graves disease.

CDR3 nucleotides: TGTGCCAGCAGCGACCTAGGGAATTCACCCCTCCACTTT. Its protein is CASSDLGNSPLHF. The V gene is TRBV7-9, the J gene TRBJ1-6; D gene uncertain. Between the trimmed V and J ends, which lost 5 bases and 7 bases, there was a span of 9 bases. This CDR3 comprises 13 residues. CDR1 and CDR2 (germline): SEHNR, FQNEAQ (reference sequence).